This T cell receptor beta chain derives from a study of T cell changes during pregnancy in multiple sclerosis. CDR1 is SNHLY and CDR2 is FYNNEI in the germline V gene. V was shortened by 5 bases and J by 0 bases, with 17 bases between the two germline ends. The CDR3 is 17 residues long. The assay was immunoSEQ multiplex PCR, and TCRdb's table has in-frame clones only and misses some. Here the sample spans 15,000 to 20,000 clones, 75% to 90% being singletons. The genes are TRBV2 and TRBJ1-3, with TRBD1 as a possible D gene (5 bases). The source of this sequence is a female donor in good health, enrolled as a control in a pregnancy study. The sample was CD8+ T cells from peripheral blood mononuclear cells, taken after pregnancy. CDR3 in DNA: TGTGCCAGCAGTTACGACAGTCCACAAAGCTCTGGAAACACCATATATTTT. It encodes CASSYDSPQSSGNTIYF.